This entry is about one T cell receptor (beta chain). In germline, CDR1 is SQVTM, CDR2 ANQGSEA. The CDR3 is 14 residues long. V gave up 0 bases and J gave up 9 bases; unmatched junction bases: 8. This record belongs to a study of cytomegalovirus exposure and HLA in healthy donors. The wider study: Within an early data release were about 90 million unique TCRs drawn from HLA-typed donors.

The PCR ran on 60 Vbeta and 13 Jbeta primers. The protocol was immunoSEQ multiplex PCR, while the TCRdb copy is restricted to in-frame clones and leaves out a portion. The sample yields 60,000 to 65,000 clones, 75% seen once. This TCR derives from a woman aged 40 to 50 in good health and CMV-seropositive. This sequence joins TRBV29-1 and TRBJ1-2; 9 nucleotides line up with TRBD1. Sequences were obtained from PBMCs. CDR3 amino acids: CSVEDLGQGMRYTF. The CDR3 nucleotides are TGCAGCGTTGAAGATCTGGGACAGGGTATGCGCTACACCTTC.